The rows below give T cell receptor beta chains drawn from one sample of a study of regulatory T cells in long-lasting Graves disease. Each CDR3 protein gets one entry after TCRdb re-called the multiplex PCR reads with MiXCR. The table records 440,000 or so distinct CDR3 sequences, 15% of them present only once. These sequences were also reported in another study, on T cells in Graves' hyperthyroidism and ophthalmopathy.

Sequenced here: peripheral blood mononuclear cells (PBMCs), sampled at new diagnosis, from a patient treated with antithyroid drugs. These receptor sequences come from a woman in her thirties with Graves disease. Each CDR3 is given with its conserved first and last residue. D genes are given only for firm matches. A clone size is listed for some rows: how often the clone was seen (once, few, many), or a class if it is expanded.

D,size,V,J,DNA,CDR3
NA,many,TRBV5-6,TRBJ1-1,TGTGCCAGCAGCCTGGGCGGACAGACGAACACTGAAGCTTTCTTT,CASSLGGQTNTEAFF
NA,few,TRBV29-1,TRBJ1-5,TGCAGCGCTGGGGGGGGGCCGGCCGAACCCCAGCATTTT,CSAGGGPAEPQHF
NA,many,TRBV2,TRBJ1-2,TGTGCCAGCAGTGGGGCAGAGGGCCCGACCTATGGCTACACCTTC,CASSGAEGPTYGYTF
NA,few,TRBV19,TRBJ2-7,TGTGCCAGTACCCAGCGAGCGGGGAGGGCAGGGGCCTACGAGCAGTACTTC,CASTQRAGRAGAYEQYF
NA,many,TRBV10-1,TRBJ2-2,TGCGCCAGCAGTGATATGAAGGGATCCGGGGAGCTGTTTTTT,CASSDMKGSGELFF
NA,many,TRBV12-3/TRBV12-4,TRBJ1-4,TGTGCCAGCAGTTATAAGGCAACTAATGAAAAACTGTTTTTT,CASSYKATNEKLFF
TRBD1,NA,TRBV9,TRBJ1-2,TGTGCCAGCAGCACACCCCGTCAGGGGGCCGGGGACTATGGCTACACCTTC,CASSTPRQGAGDYGYTF
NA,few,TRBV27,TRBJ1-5,TGTGCCAGCAGTCTCACGACAGGAGGCAATCAGCCCCAGCATTTT,CASSLTTGGNQPQHF
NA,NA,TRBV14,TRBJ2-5,TGTGCCAGCAGCCATTCCAGGGGCGCAGAGACCCAGTACTTC,CASSHSRGAETQYF
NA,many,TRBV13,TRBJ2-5,TGTGCCAGCAGCTCCTCGGCACTCGAGGTGAAAGAGACCCAGTACTTC,CASSSSALEVKETQYF
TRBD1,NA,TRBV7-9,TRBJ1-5,TGTGCCAGCAGCACGACAGGGCCGGGGATGCCCCAGCATTTT,CASSTTGPGMPQHF
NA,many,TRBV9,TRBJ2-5,TGTGCCAGCAGCCTTAGCGGATCATACCAAGAGACCCAGTACTTC,CASSLSGSYQETQYF
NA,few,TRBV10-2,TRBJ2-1,TGCGCCAGCAGTTTCGGCAGAGATTACAATGAGCAGTTCTTC,CASSFGRDYNEQFF
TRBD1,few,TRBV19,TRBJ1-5,TGTGCCAGTAGTGCGACCCCGGGACAGGCCGGCGGGGAGCCCCAGCATTTT,CASSATPGQAGGEPQHF
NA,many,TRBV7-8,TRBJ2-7,TGTGCCAGCAGCTTCTCGATCACAAGCGAGCAGTACTTC,CASSFSITSEQYF
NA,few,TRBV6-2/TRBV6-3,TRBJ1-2,TGTGCCAGCAGTAAAAGCATTTTGACGACCCTAGCCCTCTATGGCTACACCTTC,CASSKSILTTLALYGYTF
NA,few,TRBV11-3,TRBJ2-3,TGTGCCAGCAGCTTAAGGGCGGCGGGGGCGACAGATACGCAGTATTTT,CASSLRAAGATDTQYF
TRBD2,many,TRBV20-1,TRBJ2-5,TGCAGTGCTAGAGATGGGGCGGGGGGGGAGACCCAGTACTTC,CSARDGAGGETQYF
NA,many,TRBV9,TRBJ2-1,TGTGCCAGCAGCGTAGCTGGTAGGCAGGCTTACAATGAGCAGTTCTTC,CASSVAGRQAYNEQFF
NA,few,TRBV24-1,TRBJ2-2,TGTGCCACCAGTGGCCCTTACCGAAACACCGGGGAGCTGTTTTTT,CATSGPYRNTGELFF
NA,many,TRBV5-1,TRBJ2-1,TGCGCCAGCAGCTTGCCTGGGGGGCCATACAATGAGCAGTTCTTC,CASSLPGGPYNEQFF